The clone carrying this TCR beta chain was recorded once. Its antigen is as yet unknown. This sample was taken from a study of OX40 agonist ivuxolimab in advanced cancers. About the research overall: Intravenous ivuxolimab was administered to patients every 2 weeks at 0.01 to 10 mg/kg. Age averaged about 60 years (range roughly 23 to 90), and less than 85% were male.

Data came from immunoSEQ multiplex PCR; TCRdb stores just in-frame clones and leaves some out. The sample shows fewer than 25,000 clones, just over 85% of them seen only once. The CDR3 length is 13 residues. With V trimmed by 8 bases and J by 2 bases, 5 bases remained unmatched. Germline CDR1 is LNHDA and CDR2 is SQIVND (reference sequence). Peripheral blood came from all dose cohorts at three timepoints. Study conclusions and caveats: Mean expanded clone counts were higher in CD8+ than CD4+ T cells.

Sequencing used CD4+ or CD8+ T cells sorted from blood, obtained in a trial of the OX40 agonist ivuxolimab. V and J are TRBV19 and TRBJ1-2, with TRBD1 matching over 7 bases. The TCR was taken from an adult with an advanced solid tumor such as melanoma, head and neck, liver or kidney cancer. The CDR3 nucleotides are TGTGCCAGTGCACCGGGACAGAACTATGGCTACACCTTC. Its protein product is CASAPGQNYGYTF.